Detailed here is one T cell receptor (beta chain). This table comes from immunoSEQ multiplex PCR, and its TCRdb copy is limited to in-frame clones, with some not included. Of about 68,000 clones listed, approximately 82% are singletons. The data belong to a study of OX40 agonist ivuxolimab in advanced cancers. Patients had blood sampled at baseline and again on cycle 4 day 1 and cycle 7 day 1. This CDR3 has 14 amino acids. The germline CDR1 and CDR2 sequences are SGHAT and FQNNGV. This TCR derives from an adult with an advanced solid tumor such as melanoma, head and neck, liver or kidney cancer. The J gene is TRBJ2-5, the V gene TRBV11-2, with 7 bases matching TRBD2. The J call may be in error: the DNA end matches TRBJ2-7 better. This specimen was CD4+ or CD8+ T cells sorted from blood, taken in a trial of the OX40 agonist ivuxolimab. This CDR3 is CASSLEPSGYEQYF. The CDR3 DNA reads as TGTGCCAGCAGCTTAGAGCCTAGCGGCTACGAGCAGTACTTC.